This TCR beta chain stems from a study of blood T cells in healthy people across ages. The second PCR ran roughly 6 to 12 cycles with a sample-barcoded 5' primer and J-beta primers. TCRdb analysed the 5' RACE reads with MiXCR anew, one entry per CDR3 protein. The profile shows more than 900,000 distinct CDR3 sequences, 25% to 35% of them singletons. Losses at the gene ends were 3 bases for V and 3 bases for J; bases not matched to a gene: 12. The length of the CDR3 is 17 residues. CDR1 KGHSH and CDR2 LQKENI come from the germline V gene. The sample also formed part of further work on T cells of mothers and their children.

The receptor was derived from a woman between 40 and 55 years old in good health. The J gene is TRBJ2-7, the V gene TRBV18; 9 bases fit TRBD1. The sequenced material came from blood. CDR3 sequence: CASSPPVWDRDYYEQYF. Here the CDR3 DNA reads TGTGCCAGCTCACCGCCAGTCTGGGACAGGGATTACTACGAGCAGTACTTC.